This TCR beta chain was captured by sequencing in a study of identical twins. General observations from the study: Shared out-of-frame alpha sequences (those common to twins) showed excess low generation probability. Abundant beta clonotypes from cord blood had fewer insertions, unlike memory repertoires, which showed none.

This clonotype was observed a handful of times. What it binds is not known. Unique molecular identifiers were present on the cDNA, which also gained a universal primer site by template switching. TCRdb re-derived calls from the 5' RACE reads in MiXCR, one entry per CDR3 protein. The sample records 650,000 to 750,000 distinct CDR3 sequences, 21% being singletons. The length of the CDR3 is 13 residues. The germline gives CDR1 SEHNR, CDR2 FQNEAQ (reference sequence). Trimming cost V 8 bases and J 0 bases, with 9 bases left between them. These data also featured in a second study, about T cells expressing NK-cell markers. This second study notes: These clonotypes also led the CD3+CD56-NKG2C+ fraction in a few donors.

The sequenced sample consisted of PBMCs. The genes are TRBV7-9 and TRBJ2-3, with no clear D. The TCR comes from a young woman in good health. DNA of the CDR3: TGTGCCAGCTTAAAGGGAAGCACAGATACGCAGTATTTT. This encodes CASLKGSTDTQYF.